Reported below is one T cell receptor beta chain. The data originate from a study of control samples from healthy donors and cancer patients. Clones were sequenced by immunoSEQ multiplex PCR, and TCRdb holds only the in-frame ones, with some missing. Altogether 85,000 to 100,000 clones are present, 85% to 95% being singletons, with the ten largest covering 8% to 9.5%. The TCR was taken from a man aged 18 to 29 in good health. The sample consisted of blood.

The CDR3 sequence: CASSLQPLYGYTF. CDR3 nucleotides: TGTGCCAGTAGTTTACAGCCTCTCTATGGCTACACCTTC. The chain combines TRBV19 with TRBJ1-2; no firm D call. Per germline, CDR1 LNHDA and CDR2 SQIVND (reference sequence). CDR3 length: 13 amino acids. Deletions cut 5 bases from V and 4 bases from J, with 11 bases between. Full variable domain (remainder filled in from reference TRBV19 and TRBJ1-2): DGGITQSPKYLFRKEGQNVTLSCEQNLNHDAMYWYRQDPGQGLRLIYYSQIVNDFQKGDIAEGYSVSREKKESFPLTVTSAQKNPTAFYLCASSLQPLYGYTFGSGTRLTVV.